Sequencing of this T cell receptor beta chain was carried out in a study of T-cell memory formation after mild COVID-19. Study as a whole: Across donors, TCR clusters were largely donor specific.

Amplification by 5'RACE using constant-segment primers produced TCR alpha and TCR beta cDNA libraries that carried sample barcodes and UMIs. TCRdb called the 5' RACE reads again in MiXCR, with one record for every CDR3 protein. The sample records about 100,000 distinct CDR3 sequences, roughly 11% being singletons. This clonotype was observed a few times. The antigen remains unidentified. Study results and limitations: The appearance of some responding clones in pre-infection memory suggested that cross-reactive memory joined.

This receptor was taken from a young man who had mild COVID-19 (a few samples of this study predate the infection). Cell type and time point are not known. Sequences were obtained from PBMCs or a T cell subset sorted from them (not recorded which).

For the CDR3, the DNA is TGCAGTGCTAAAAGCGGGGGGCCCAATGAGCAGTTCTTC. As protein: CSAKSGGPNEQFF. The chain joins TRBV20-1 to TRBJ2-1; 9 bases line up with TRBD2. The length of the CDR3 is 13 residues. Losses at the gene ends were 4 bases for V and 6 bases for J; bases not matched to a gene: 4. Germline V gene data show CDR1 as DFQATT and CDR2 as SNEGSKA (reference sequence).